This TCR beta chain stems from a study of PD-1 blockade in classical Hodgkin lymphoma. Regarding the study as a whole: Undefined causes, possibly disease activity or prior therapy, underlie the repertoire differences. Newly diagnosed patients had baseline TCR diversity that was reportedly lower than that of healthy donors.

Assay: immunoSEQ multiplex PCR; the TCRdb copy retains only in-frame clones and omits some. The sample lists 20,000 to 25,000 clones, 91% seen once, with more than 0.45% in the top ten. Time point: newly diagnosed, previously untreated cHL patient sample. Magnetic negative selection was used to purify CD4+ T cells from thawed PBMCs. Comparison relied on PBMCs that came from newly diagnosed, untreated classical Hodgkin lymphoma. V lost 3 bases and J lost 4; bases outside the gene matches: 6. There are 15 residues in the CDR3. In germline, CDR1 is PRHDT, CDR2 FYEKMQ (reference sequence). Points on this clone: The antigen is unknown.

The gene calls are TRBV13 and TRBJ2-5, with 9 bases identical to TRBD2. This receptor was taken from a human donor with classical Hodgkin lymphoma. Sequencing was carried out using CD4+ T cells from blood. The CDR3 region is CASSLEAGGRETQYF. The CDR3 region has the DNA TGTGCCAGCAGCTTGGAAGCGGGGGGCCGAGAGACCCAGTACTTC.